This T cell receptor (beta chain) was captured by sequencing in a study of cytotoxic CD8 clonotypes in ibrutinib-treated CLL. As for the study in general: Collecting the response samples happened after a median 12 months of treatment, with a range of 6 to 36.

Germline V gene lookup returns CDR1 SGHTS and CDR2 YDEGEE. V was clipped by 4 bases and J by 4 bases; unmatched bases: 11. The CDR3 contains 15 residues. Clones were sequenced by immunoSEQ multiplex PCR, and TCRdb holds only the in-frame ones, with some missing. Of around 97,000 clones detected, about 78% appear once; the ten largest clones hold 25% to 40%. This chain uses TRBV5-8 with TRBJ2-7; 7 bases line up with TRBD2. This specimen was PBMCs, taken after 12 months of ibrutinib treatment. The TCR comes from a human donor with chronic lymphocytic leukemia. CDR3 residues: CASSRSGTMRYEQYF. In DNA, the CDR3 is TGTGCCAGCAGCAGATCCGGGACTATGAGATACGAGCAGTACTTC. The variable domain in full, with the rest retrieved from reference TRBV5-8 and TRBJ2-7, is EAGVTQSPTHLIKTRGQQATLRCSPISGHTSVYWYQQALGLGLQFLLWYDEGEERNRGNFPPRFSGRQFPNYSSELNVNALELEDSALYLCASSRSGTMRYEQYFGPGTRLTVT.